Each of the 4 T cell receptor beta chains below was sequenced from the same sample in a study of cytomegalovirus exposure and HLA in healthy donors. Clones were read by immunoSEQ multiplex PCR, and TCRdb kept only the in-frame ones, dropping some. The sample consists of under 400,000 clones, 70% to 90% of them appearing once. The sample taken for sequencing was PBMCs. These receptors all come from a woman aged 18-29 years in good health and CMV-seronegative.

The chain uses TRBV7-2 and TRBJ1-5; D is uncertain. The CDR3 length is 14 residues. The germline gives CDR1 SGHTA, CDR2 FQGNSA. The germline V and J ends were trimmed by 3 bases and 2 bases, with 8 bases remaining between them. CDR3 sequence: CASSLNTGNQPQHF. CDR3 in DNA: TGTGCCAGCAGCTTGAACACAGGCAATCAGCCCCAGCATTTT.

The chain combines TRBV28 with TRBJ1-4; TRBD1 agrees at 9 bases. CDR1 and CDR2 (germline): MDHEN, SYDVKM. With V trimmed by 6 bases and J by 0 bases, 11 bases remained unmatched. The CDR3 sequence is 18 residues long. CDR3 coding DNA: TGTGCCAGCAGCCCCAACGGGGGACAGGGCGCAACTAATGAAAAACTGTTTTTT. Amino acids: CASSPNGGQGATNEKLFF.

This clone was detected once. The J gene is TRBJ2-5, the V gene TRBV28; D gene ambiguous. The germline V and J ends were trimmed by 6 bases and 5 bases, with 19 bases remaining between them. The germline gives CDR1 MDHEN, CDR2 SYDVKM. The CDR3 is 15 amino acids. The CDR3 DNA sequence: TGTGCCAGCAGCCCACTGGCCCCGGCGGTTGAGACCCAGTACTTC. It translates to CASSPLAPAVETQYF.

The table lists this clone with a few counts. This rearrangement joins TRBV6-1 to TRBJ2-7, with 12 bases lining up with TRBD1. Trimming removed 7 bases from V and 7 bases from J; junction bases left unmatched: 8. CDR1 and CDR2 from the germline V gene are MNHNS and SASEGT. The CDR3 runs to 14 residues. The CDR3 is CASKKGQGAWEQYF. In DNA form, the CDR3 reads TGTGCCAGCAAAAAGGGACAGGGGGCCTGGGAGCAGTACTTC.